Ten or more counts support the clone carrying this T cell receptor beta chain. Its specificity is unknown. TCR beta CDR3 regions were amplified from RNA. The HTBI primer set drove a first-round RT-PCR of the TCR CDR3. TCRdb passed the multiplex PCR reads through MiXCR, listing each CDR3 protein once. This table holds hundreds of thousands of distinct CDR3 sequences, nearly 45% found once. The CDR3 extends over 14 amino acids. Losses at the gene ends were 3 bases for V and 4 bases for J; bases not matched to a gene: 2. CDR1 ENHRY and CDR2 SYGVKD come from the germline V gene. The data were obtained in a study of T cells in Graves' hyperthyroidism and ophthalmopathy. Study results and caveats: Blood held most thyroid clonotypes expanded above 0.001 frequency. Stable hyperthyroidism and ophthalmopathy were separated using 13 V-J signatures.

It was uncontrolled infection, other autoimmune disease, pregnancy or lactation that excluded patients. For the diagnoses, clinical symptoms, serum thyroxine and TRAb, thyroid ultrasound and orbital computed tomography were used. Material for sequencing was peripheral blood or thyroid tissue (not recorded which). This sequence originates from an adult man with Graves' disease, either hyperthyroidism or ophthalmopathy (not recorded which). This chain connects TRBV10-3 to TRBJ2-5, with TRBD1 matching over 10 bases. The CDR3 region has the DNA TGTGCCATCAGTGACCGGACAGGGGGAGAGACCCAGTACTTC. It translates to CAISDRTGGETQYF.